The 32 T cell receptor beta chains presented below share a single source sample, sequenced in a study of OX40 agonist ivuxolimab in advanced cancers. TCRdb's table, derived via immunoSEQ multiplex PCR, lists solely in-frame clones and lacks some. The table lists about 62,000 clones, more than 65% of them singletons. Specimen: CD4+ or CD8+ T cells sorted from blood, collected in a trial of the OX40 agonist ivuxolimab. The receptors come from an adult with an advanced solid tumor such as melanoma, head and neck, liver or kidney cancer.

The V call is TRBV27, the J call TRBJ2-1, with TRBD1 matching 7 bases. Germline CDR1 MNHEY, CDR2 SMNVEV (reference sequence). The V and J ends lost 5 bases and 3 bases, in that order; junction bases with no gene match: 1. The CDR3 runs 13 residues. CDR3 residues: CASSRQGYNEQFF. The CDR3 nucleotides are TGTGCCAGCAGTCGACAGGGCTACAATGAGCAGTTCTTC.

The CDR3 loop reads CASTRQGTGELFF. CDR3 bases: TGTGCCAGCACCCGACAGGGGACCGGGGAGCTGTTTTTT. V and J are TRBV6-6 and TRBJ2-2, with 8 nucleotides matching TRBD1. Per the germline V gene, CDR1 is MNHNY and CDR2 is SVGAGI (reference sequence). The CDR3 extends over 13 amino acids. V was clipped by 7 bases and J by 5 bases; unmatched bases: 3.

The chain links TRBV10-3 to TRBJ2-2; 10 positions agree with TRBD2. This CDR3 comprises 16 residues. J gave up 6 bases and V 7 bases, and 11 bases lay outside the gene matches. CDR1 and CDR2 from the germline V gene are ENHRY and SYGVKD. In nucleotides, the CDR3 is TGTGCCATCACCGGGCAGGAGCGGGGGGGCTCCGGGGAGCTGTTTTTT. Amino acids: CAITGQERGGSGELFF.

This clone was detected once. This chain uses TRBV6-4 with TRBJ1-6; 8 positions match TRBD1. Germline trimming cut 6 bases from V and 7 bases from J; bases unmatched to any gene: 5. The V gene's germline CDR1 is MRHNA and CDR2 SNTAGT. CDR3 length equals 14 residues. In DNA form, the CDR3 reads TGTGCCAGCAGACCGACAGGGGAGAATTCACCCCTCCACTTT. Protein sequence: CASRPTGENSPLHF.

The chain carries TRBV7-9 and TRBJ2-7; D might be TRBD2 (6 bases). Trimming cost V 1 base and J 7 bases, with 11 bases left between them. Germline loops: CDR1 SEHNR, CDR2 FQNEAQ (reference sequence). This CDR3 spans 13 amino acids. CDR3 residues: CASSLVGGMEQYF. The CDR3 DNA is TGTGCCAGCAGCTTAGTAGGCGGGATGGAGCAGTACTTC.

The rearrangement joins TRBV27 to TRBJ1-2, with 7 bases identical to TRBD1. Trimming cost V 5 bases and J 8 bases; bases outside gene matches: 8. The CDR3 is 13 residues long. In germline, CDR1 is MNHEY, CDR2 SMNVEV (reference sequence). CDR3 sequence reads: CASSRQGSRGYTF. CDR3 DNA: TGTGCCAGCAGTCGACAGGGTTCGAGGGGCTACACCTTC.

V is TRBV7-9 and J is TRBJ2-7; unclear D gene. The CDR3 sequence is 18 residues long. CDR1 is SEHNR and CDR2 is FQNEAQ in the germline V gene (reference sequence). The germline V and J ends were trimmed by 1 base and 2 bases, with 21 bases remaining between them. The CDR3 DNA follows: TGTGCCAGCAGCTTAGAAACTTCCTTTGTCCGTACCACCTACGAGCAGTACTTC. It is translated as CASSLETSFVRTTYEQYF.

This rearrangement joins TRBV6-6 to TRBJ2-7; tentative D call: TRBD2 (7 bases). CDR1 is MNHNY, CDR2 SVGAGI, per germline (reference sequence). Trimming stripped 7 bases from V and 11 bases from J, with 18 bases between. The length of the CDR3 is 12 residues. For the CDR3, the DNA is TGTGCCAGCACCTCACACGGGGGGCTTGAGTACTTC. Its translation is CASTSHGGLEYF.

The chain recombines TRBV4-1 with TRBJ2-5; D may be TRBD1 (6 bases). The last part of the DNA fits TRBJ2-7 better; the J call may be wrong. Germline V gene data show CDR1 as MGHRA and CDR2 as YSYEKL. The CDR3 contains 14 residues. The CDR3 protein is CASSPAQGSYEQYF. CDR3 nucleotide sequence: TGCGCCAGCAGCCCAGCACAGGGCTCCTACGAGCAGTACTTC.

The V gene is TRBV7-9, the J gene TRBJ2-5; the match to TRBD1 covers 8 bases. Per the germline V gene, CDR1 is SEHNR and CDR2 is FQNEAQ (reference sequence). CDR3 length equals 15 residues. J lost 5 bases, V lost 3 bases, and 8 bases had no gene match. The CDR3 is CASSLSGGLGETQYF. Here the CDR3 DNA reads TGTGCCAGCAGCTTGTCAGGGGGCCTGGGTGAGACCCAGTACTTC. Together with reference TRBV7-9 and TRBJ2-5, the CDR3 gives the full variable domain: DTGVSQNPRHKITKRGQNVTFRCDPISEHNRLYWYRQTLGQGPEFLTYFQNEAQLEKSRLLSDRFSAERPKGSFSTLEIQRTEQGDSAMYLCASSLSGGLGETQYFGPGTRLLVL.

This clone has only a few counts. V and J are TRBV5-4 and TRBJ2-1; 13 nucleotides line up with TRBD2. Germline V gene data show CDR1 as SGHNT and CDR2 as YYREEE (reference sequence). The CDR3 loop spans 15 amino acids. V was pared by 5 bases and J by 8 bases, with 7 bases of the junction left unmatched. CDR3: CASSSRTSGSDEQFF. CDR3 DNA: TGTGCCAGCAGTTCCCGGACTAGCGGGAGCGATGAGCAGTTCTTC.

The V call is TRBV11-2, the J call TRBJ1-1; 10 bases line up with TRBD1. Germline CDR1 SGHAT, CDR2 FQNNGV. V trimming: 3 bases; J trimming: 5 bases; junction bases outside the gene matches: 6. The CDR3 covers 15 residues. CDR3 residues: CASSFPGQGETEAFF. CDR3 sequence (DNA): TGTGCCAGCAGCTTCCCCGGACAGGGGGAGACTGAAGCTTTCTTT. The full variable domain, its missing parts supplied by reference TRBV11-2 and TRBJ1-1, is EAGVAQSPRYKIIEKRQSVAFWCNPISGHATLYWYQQILGQGPKLLIQFQNNGVVDDSQLPKDRFSAERLKGVDSTLKIQPAKLEDSAVYLCASSFPGQGETEAFFGQGTRLTVV.

The CDR3 protein is CASSVGLQTNEQFF. For the CDR3, the DNA is TGTGCCAGCAGCGTAGGCCTCCAGACAAATGAGCAGTTCTTC. J is TRBJ2-1 and V is TRBV9; no reliable D call. CDR1 and CDR2 (germline): SGDLS, YYNGEE. The CDR3 contains 14 residues. V lost 0 bases to trimming and J lost 7 bases, with 11 bases between them.

V is TRBV27 and J is TRBJ1-1; D perhaps matches TRBD1 (6 bases). Germline V gives CDR1 MNHEY, CDR2 SMNVEV (reference sequence). The CDR3 extends over 12 amino acids. Trimming shortened V by 4 bases and J by 8 bases, and 11 bases separated the two germline ends. CDR3 nucleotides: TGTGCCAGCAGTTCGGGGGGCTGGGAAGCTTTCTTT. Protein product: CASSSGGWEAFF.

The chain employs TRBV19 and TRBJ2-7; 7 positions match TRBD1. The germline gives CDR1 LNHDA, CDR2 SQIVND (reference sequence). The CDR3 consists of 14 residues. After removal of 4 bases from V and 3 bases from J, the junction contained 6 bases not matched to a gene. For the CDR3, the DNA is TGTGCCAGTAGTAAGTCGGGACAGAGCTACGAGCAGTACTTC. This translates into CASSKSGQSYEQYF. Drawing the rest from reference TRBV19 and TRBJ2-7, the complete variable domain is DGGITQSPKYLFRKEGQNVTLSCEQNLNHDAMYWYRQDPGQGLRLIYYSQIVNDFQKGDIAEGYSVSREKKESFPLTVTSAQKNPTAFYLCASSKSGQSYEQYFGPGTRLTVT.

The DNA of the CDR3 is TGTGCCAGCGAGGAAAACAGCGGGAGCCTCAATGAGCAGTTCTTC. It translates to CASEENSGSLNEQFF. The V call is TRBV6-6, the J call TRBJ2-1, with 8 bases matching TRBD2. V shed 8 bases, J shed 6 bases, and the junction held 12 bases outside the gene matches. CDR1 is MNHNY and CDR2 is SVGAGI in the germline V gene (reference sequence). CDR3 length equals 15 residues.

The chain couples TRBV12-5 to TRBJ1-4; TRBD1 agrees at 7 bases. CDR3 length equals 14 residues. The V gene's germline CDR1 is LGHNT and CDR2 FRNRAP. Unmatched junction bases numbered 4, after V lost 6 bases and J lost 3 bases. CDR3 residues: CASGHGTANEKLFF. DNA of the CDR3: TGTGCTAGTGGCCACGGGACAGCTAATGAAAAACTGTTTTTT.

This clone is termed medium-sized. V and J are TRBV27 and TRBJ2-7; a weak D match, TRBD1 (6 bases). The V end was cut by 4 bases, the J end by 2 bases, with 15 bases between. This CDR3 has 15 residues. Germline V gene sequence: CDR1 MNHEY, CDR2 SMNVEV (reference sequence). CDR3 DNA sequence: TGTGCCAGCAGTTCGCCGTTAGGGGGAACCTACGAGCAGTACTTC. This sequence encodes CASSSPLGGTYEQYF.

This rearrangement joins TRBV18 to TRBJ1-1; D perhaps matches TRBD1 (5 bases). V was shortened by 5 bases and J by 5 bases, with 15 bases between the two germline ends. The V gene's germline CDR1 is KGHSH and CDR2 LQKENI. The CDR3 sequence is 14 residues long. CDR3 residues: CASSDLQGVTEAFF. Written as DNA, the CDR3 is TGTGCCAGCTCAGATCTCCAGGGTGTTACTGAAGCTTTCTTT. Combining the CDR3 with reference TRBV18 and TRBJ1-1 gives the whole variable domain NAGVMQNPRHLVRRRGQEARLRCSPMKGHSHVYWYRQLPEEGLKFMVYLQKENIIDESGMPKERFSAEFPKEGPSILRIQQVVRGDSAAYFCASSDLQGVTEAFFGQGTRLTVV.

The chain joins TRBV27 to TRBJ2-2; no definite D call. The V and J ends lost 4 bases and 4 bases respectively, with 7 bases between them. This CDR3 is built from 13 residues. The germline V gene has CDR1 MNHEY and CDR2 SMNVEV (reference sequence). The CDR3 region is CASSWTGTGELFF. CDR3 bases: TGTGCCAGCAGTTGGACGGGCACCGGGGAGCTGTTTTTT.

J is TRBJ1-5 and V is TRBV6-6; TRBD1 matches 8 bases. CDR3 size: 15 residues. Trimming at V came to 7 bases and at J to 6 bases, leaving 11 bases not matched to a gene. Germline loops: CDR1 MNHNY, CDR2 SVGAGI (reference sequence). The DNA for the CDR3 is TGTGCCAGCACGAGGGACAGGAGGGGCAGTCAGCCCCAGCATTTT. This sequence encodes CASTRDRRGSQPQHF.

The chain links TRBV4-1 to TRBJ1-2; D remains ambiguous. The germline V gene encodes CDR1 MGHRA and CDR2 YSYEKL. The CDR3 runs to 13 residues. V was pared by 0 bases and J by 4 bases, with 6 bases between. The CDR3, as DNA: TGCGCCAGCAGCCAAGAGGACGGCTATGGCTACACCTTC. Amino acid sequence: CASSQEDGYGYTF.

The chain uses TRBV27 and TRBJ2-3, with 9 bases fitting TRBD2. The CDR3 sequence is 16 residues long. V gave up 4 bases and J gave up 4 bases; unmatched junction bases: 9. The V gene's germline CDR1 is MNHEY and CDR2 SMNVEV (reference sequence). Here the CDR3 reads CASSSPSGLASDTQYF. The DNA for the CDR3 is TGTGCCAGCAGTTCCCCATCGGGACTAGCTTCAGATACGCAGTATTTT.

The chain is built from TRBV7-2 and TRBJ1-1; 7 positions match TRBD1. After removal of 0 bases from V and 3 bases from J, the junction contained 7 bases not matched to a gene. Germline CDR1 SGHTA, CDR2 FQGNSA. The CDR3 is made up of 16 amino acids. CDR3 loop: CASSLAPDRVHTEAFF. The CDR3 DNA sequence: TGTGCCAGCAGCTTAGCCCCCGACAGGGTTCACACTGAAGCTTTCTTT.

The chain links TRBV7-9 to TRBJ2-7, with D possibly TRBD2 on 5 matching bases. Germline V gene data show CDR1 as SEHNR and CDR2 as FQNEAQ (reference sequence). Trimming removed 1 base at V and 7 bases at J, with 5 bases between. The CDR3 runs to 11 residues. The CDR3 region is CASSLEREQYF. The CDR3, as DNA: TGTGCCAGCAGCTTAGAGCGGGAGCAGTACTTC.

The chain has TRBV5-1 and TRBJ2-7, with 7 bases that match TRBD2. This CDR3 region has 15 residues. Germline V lookup: CDR1 SGHRS, CDR2 YFSETQ. With 4 bases clipped from V and 4 bases from J, the junction kept 11 bases outside the gene matches. CDR3: CASSASRGSPYEQYF. The CDR3 nucleotides read TGCGCCAGCAGCGCGAGTCGCGGGAGTCCGTACGAGCAGTACTTC. The variable domain in full, with the rest retrieved from reference TRBV5-1 and TRBJ2-7, is KAGVTQTPRYLIKTRGQQVTLSCSPISGHRSVSWYQQTPGQGLQFLFEYFSETQRNKGNFPGRFSGRQFSNSRSEMNVSTLELGDSALYLCASSASRGSPYEQYFGPGTRLTVT.

The rearrangement uses TRBV12-5 and TRBJ2-1; 8 bases are a match to TRBD2. The CDR3 spans 14 residues. The junction had 11 bases not matched to a gene; V was cut back by 8 bases and J by 8 bases. Germline V gives CDR1 LGHNT, CDR2 FRNRAP. CDR3 sequence reads: CASTWNSGDDEQFF. CDR3 nucleotides: TGTGCTAGTACCTGGAATAGCGGGGATGATGAGCAGTTCTTC. The variable domain in full, with the rest retrieved from reference TRBV12-5 and TRBJ2-1, is DARVTQTPRHKVTEMGQEVTMRCQPILGHNTVFWYRQTMMQGLELLAYFRNRAPLDDSGMPKDRFSAEMPDATLATLKIQPSEPRDSAVYFCASTWNSGDDEQFFGPGTRLTVL.

The chain uses TRBV5-1 and TRBJ1-3, with no clear D. This CDR3 region has 15 residues. Germline CDR1 SGHRS, CDR2 YFSETQ. Trimming took off 5 bases at V and 0 bases at J, with 12 bases between the two ends. CDR3 sequence: CASRTDGSSGNTIYF. CDR3 coding DNA: TGCGCCAGCAGGACGGACGGAAGCTCTGGAAACACCATATATTTT.

The V call is TRBV2, the J call TRBJ1-5; D uncertain. Trimming stripped 6 bases from V and 1 base from J, with 13 bases between. The CDR3 extends over 15 amino acids. The V gene's germline CDR1 is SNHLY and CDR2 FYNNEI. In nucleotides, the CDR3 is TGTGCCAGCAGCCCATCTTCTGAGAGCAATCAGCCCCAGCATTTT. Translation gives CASSPSSESNQPQHF.

This chain links TRBV4-3 with TRBJ2-1, with 7 positions matching TRBD2. Germline trimming cut 0 bases from V and 6 bases from J; bases unmatched to any gene: 11. This CDR3 is built from 17 residues. Germline V gene data show CDR1 as LGHNA and CDR2 as YSLEER. CDR3 in DNA: TGCGCCAGCAGCCAAGATCGGCTAGCGGTTGGTGGCAATGAGCAGTTCTTC. It codes for CASSQDRLAVGGNEQFF.

The chain combines TRBV5-1 with TRBJ1-5; 9 bases map to TRBD1. J lost 9 bases, V lost 4 bases, and 8 bases had no gene match. Germline-derived CDR1 and CDR2 are SGHRS and YFSETQ. This CDR3 spans 14 amino acids. CDR3 sequence: CASSETGGPSPQHF. For the CDR3, the DNA is TGCGCCAGCAGCGAAACAGGGGGCCCATCGCCCCAGCATTTT.

The V gene is TRBV7-2, the J gene TRBJ2-7; TRBD2 agrees at 7 bases. With V trimmed by 5 bases and J by 6 bases, 7 bases remained unmatched. Germline CDR1 is SGHTA and CDR2 is FQGNSA. The CDR3 runs 13 residues. The CDR3 here is CASSTRAGTEQYF. CDR3 DNA: TGTGCCAGCAGCACGAGAGCGGGGACCGAGCAGTACTTC.